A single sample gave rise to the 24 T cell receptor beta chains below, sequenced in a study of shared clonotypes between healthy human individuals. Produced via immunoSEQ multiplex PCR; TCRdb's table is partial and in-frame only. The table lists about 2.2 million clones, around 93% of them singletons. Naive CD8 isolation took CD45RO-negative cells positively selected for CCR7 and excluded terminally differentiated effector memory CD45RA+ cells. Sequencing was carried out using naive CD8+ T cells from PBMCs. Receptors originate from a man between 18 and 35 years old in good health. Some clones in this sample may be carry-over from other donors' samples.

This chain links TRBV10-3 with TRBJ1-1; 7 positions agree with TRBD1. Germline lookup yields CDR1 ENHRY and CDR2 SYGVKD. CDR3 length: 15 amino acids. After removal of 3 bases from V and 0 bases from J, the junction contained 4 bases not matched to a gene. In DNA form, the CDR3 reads TGTGCCATCAGTGACGCAGGGGGTGTGAACACTGAAGCTTTCTTT. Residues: CAISDAGGVNTEAFF.

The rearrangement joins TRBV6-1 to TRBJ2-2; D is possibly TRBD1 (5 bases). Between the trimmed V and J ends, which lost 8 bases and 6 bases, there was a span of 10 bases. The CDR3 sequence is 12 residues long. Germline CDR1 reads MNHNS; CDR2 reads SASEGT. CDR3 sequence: CASGARSGELFF. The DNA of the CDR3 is TGTGCCAGCGGGGCGCGATCCGGGGAGCTGTTTTTT.

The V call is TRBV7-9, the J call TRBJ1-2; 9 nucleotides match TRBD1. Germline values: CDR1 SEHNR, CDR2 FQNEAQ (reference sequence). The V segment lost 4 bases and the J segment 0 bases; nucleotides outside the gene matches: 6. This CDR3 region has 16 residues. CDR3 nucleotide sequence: TGTGCCAGCAGCTCCTTGGGACAGGGCGCTAACTATGGCTACACCTTC. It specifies CASSSLGQGANYGYTF.

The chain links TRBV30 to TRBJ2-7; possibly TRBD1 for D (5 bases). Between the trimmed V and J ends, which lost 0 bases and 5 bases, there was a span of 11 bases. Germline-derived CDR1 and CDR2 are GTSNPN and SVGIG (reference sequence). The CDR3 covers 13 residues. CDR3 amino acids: CAWSVTGVDEQYF. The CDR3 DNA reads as TGTGCCTGGAGTGTTACAGGAGTCGACGAGCAGTACTTC.

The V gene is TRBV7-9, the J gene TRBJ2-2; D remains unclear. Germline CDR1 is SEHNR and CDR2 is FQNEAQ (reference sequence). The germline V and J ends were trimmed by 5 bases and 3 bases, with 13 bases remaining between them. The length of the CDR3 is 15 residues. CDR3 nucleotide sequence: TGTGCCAGCAGCCGACCCGGACGCTACACCGGGGAGCTGTTTTTT. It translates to CASSRPGRYTGELFF. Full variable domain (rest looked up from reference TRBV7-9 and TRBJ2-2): DTGVSQNPRHKITKRGQNVTFRCDPISEHNRLYWYRQTLGQGPEFLTYFQNEAQLEKSRLLSDRFSAERPKGSFSTLEIQRTEQGDSAMYLCASSRPGRYTGELFFGEGSRLTVL.

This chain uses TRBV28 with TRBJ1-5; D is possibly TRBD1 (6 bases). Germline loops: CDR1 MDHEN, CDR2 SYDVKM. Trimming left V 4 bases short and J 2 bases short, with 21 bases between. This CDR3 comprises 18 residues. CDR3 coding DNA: TGTGCCAGCAGTTCCACCCTCGACAGGAGGGCAGGCAATCAGCCCCAGCATTTT. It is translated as CASSSTLDRRAGNQPQHF.

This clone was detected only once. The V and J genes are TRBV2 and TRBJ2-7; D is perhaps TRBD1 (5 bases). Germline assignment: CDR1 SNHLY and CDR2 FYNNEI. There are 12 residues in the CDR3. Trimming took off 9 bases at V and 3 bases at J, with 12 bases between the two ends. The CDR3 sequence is CARGSDSYEQYF. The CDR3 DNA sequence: TGTGCCAGGGGAAGTGACAGCTACGAGCAGTACTTC.

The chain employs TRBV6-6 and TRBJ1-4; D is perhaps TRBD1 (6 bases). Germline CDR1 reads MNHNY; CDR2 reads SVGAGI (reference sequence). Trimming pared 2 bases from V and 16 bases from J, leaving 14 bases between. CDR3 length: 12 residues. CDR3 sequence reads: CASSYVSGAQFF. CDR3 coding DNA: TGTGCCAGCAGTTACGTGTCGGGGGCTCAGTTTTTT.

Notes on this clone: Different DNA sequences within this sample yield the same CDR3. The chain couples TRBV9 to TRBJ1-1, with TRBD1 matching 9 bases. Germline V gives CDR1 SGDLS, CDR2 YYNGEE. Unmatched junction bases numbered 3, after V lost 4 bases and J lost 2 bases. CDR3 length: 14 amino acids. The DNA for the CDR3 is TGTGCCAGCAGCCCGGGACAGGGTAACACTGAAGCTTTCTTT. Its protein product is CASSPGQGNTEAFF.

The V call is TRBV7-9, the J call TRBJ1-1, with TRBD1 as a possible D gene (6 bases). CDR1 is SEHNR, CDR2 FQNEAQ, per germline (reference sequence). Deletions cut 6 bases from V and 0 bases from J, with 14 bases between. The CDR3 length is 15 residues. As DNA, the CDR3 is TGTGCCAGCAGGGCATGGACAGATTTGAACACTGAAGCTTTCTTT. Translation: CASRAWTDLNTEAFF.

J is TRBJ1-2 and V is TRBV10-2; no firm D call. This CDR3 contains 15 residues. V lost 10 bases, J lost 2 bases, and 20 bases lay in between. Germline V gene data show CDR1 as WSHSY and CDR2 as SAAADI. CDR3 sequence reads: CATSSSWAANYGYTF. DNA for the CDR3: TGCGCCACCTCATCTTCCTGGGCAGCAAACTATGGCTACACCTTC.

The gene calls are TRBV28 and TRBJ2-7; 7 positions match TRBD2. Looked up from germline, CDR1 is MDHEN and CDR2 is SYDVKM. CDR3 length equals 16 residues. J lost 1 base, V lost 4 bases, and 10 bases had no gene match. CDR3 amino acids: CASSSPRERDSYEQYF. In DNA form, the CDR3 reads TGTGCCAGCAGTTCCCCTCGTGAGCGGGATTCCTACGAGCAGTACTTC.

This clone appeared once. The CDR3 region has the DNA TGCGCCAGCAGCCAAGTTCCTGGGGGGGGACCCTACGAGCAGTACTTC. As protein: CASSQVPGGGPYEQYF. J is TRBJ2-7 and V is TRBV4-1; 7 bases match TRBD2. Germline assignment: CDR1 MGHRA and CDR2 YSYEKL. V was clipped by 1 base and J by 2 bases; unmatched bases: 8. The CDR3 length is 16 residues.

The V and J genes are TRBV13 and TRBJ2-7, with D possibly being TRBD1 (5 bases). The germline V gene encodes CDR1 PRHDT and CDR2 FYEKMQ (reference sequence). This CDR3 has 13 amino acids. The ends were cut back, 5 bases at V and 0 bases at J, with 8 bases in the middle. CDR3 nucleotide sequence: TGTGCCAGCAGCAGGGGCGCCTCCTACGAGCAGTACTTC. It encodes CASSRGASYEQYF.

In DNA form, the CDR3 reads TGTGCCAGCAGTTGGGGGGAGGTGCAGGGCGAGCAGTACTTC. Protein product: CASSWGEVQGEQYF. This chain uses TRBV28 with TRBJ2-7; D may be TRBD2 (6 bases). The CDR3 has 14 amino acids. CDR1 is MDHEN and CDR2 is SYDVKM in the germline V gene. V was pared by 4 bases and J by 6 bases, with 16 bases between. Complete variable domain (other parts from reference TRBV28 and TRBJ2-7): DVKVTQSSRYLVKRTGEKVFLECVQDMDHENMFWYRQDPGLGLRLIYFSYDVKMKEKGDIPEGYSVSREKKERFSLILESASTNQTSMYLCASSWGEVQGEQYFGPGTRLTVT.

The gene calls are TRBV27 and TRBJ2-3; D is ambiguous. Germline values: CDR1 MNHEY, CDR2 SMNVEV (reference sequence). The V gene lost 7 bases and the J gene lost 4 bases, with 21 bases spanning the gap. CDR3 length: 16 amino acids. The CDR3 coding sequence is TGTGCCAGCACCCCCCGTGGCGGTGGTAGAGCAGATACGCAGTATTTT. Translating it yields CASTPRGGGRADTQYF.

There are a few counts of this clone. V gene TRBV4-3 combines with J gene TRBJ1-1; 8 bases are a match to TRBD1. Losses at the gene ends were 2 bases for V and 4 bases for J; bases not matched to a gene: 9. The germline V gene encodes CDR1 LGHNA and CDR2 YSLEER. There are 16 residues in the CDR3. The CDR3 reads CASSQSPGGAGTEAFF. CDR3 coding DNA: TGCGCCAGCAGCCAATCTCCAGGGGGCGCGGGCACTGAAGCTTTCTTT.

The DNA for the CDR3 is TGTGCCAGCAGCTTAGCGGGAGGGCCGAGGGAGCAGTACTTC. Encoded protein: CASSLAGGPREQYF. This chain joins TRBV7-8 and TRBJ2-7; 7 bases map to TRBD2. The germline CDR1 and CDR2 sequences are SGHVS and FQNEAQ. V lost 0 bases and J lost 7; bases outside the gene matches: 6. This CDR3 is 14 amino acids long.

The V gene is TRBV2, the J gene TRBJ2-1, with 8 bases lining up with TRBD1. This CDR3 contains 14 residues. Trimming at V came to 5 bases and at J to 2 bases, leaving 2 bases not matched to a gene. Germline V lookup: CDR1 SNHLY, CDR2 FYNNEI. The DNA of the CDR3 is TGTGCCAGCAGTTACAGGGGGACCTACAATGAGCAGTTCTTC. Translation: CASSYRGTYNEQFF.

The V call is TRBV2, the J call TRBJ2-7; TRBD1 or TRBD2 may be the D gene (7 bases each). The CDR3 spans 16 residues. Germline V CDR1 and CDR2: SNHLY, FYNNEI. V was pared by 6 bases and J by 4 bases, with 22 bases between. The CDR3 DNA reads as TGTGCCAGCAGCGCCAGGGGGGGCCCGTTCACGTACGAGCAGTACTTC. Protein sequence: CASSARGGPFTYEQYF.

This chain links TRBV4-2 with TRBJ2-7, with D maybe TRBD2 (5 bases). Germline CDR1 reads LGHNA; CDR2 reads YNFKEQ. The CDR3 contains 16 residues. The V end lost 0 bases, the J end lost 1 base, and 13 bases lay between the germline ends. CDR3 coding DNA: TGTGCCAGCAGCCAAGAGGGTCCAGCGGTGTCCTACGAGCAGTACTTC. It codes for CASSQEGPAVSYEQYF.

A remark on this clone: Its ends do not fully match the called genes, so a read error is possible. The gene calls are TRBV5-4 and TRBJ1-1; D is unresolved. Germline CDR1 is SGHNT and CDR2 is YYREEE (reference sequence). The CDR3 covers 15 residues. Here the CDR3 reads CASRLDGRLYTEAFF. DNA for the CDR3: TGTGCCAGCAGGTTGGACGGCCGACTGTACACTGAAGCTTTCTTT. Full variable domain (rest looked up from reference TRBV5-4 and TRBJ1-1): ETGVTQSPTHLIKTRGQQVTLRCSSQSGHNTVSWYQQALGQGPQFIFQYYREEENGRGNFPPRFSGLQFPNYSSELNVNALELDDSALYLCASRLDGRLYTEAFFGQGTRLTVV.

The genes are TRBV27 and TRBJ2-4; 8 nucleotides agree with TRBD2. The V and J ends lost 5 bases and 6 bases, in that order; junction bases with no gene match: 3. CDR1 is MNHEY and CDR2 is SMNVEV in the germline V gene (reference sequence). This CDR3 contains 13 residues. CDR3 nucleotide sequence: TGTGCCAGCAGTCTTGCGGGGGGAAACATTCAGTACTTC. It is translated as CASSLAGGNIQYF.

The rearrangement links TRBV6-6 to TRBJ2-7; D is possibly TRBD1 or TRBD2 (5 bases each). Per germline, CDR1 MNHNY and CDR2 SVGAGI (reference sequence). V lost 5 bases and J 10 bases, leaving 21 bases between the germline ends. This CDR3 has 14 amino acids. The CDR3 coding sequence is TGTGCCAGCAGTGGGGGTGCATACGCGGGCCATCAGTACTTC. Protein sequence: CASSGGAYAGHQYF.